This T cell receptor beta chain was identified in a study of response to subunit inactivated influenza vaccine. Germline values: CDR1 MDHEN, CDR2 SYDVKM. The CDR3 is 13 amino acids. V was pared by 3 bases and J by 4 bases, with 9 bases between. General observations from the study: The authors suggested that every seasonal influenza vaccination recruits few new T cells.

Via MiXCR, TCRdb re-called the RT-PCR reads, giving one row per CDR3 protein. The sample contains 650,000 to 800,000 distinct CDR3 sequences, about 14% of which appear only once. For this clonotype: Antigen specificity is unknown.

The sequencing here drew on PBMCs from blood, taken around 15 days before vaccination. The rearrangement links TRBV28 to TRBJ1-2; D is unclear. The sequence came from a man aged 50 or older who received an inactivated influenza vaccine. CDR3 loop: CASSFLSTYGYTF. The CDR3 DNA is TGTGCCAGCAGTTTCCTGAGCACCTATGGCTACACCTTC.